The entry that follows covers one T cell receptor (beta chain) sequence. TCRdb reprocessed the 5' RACE reads and stores each CDR3 protein as one record, lacking DNA. This listing includes hundreds of thousands of distinct CDR3 sequences. This entry comes from a study of T cells expressing NK-cell markers. The CDR3 runs 15 residues. Germline CDR1 reads MNHEY; CDR2 reads SMNVEV (reference sequence). Sequenced material: blood T cells: a sorted CD56 or NKG2C T cell subset, CD4+ or CD8+ T cells, or bulk PBMC T cells (not recorded which). The chain carries TRBV27 and TRBJ2-1; TCRdb reports TRBD2, a call that lacks DNA to check it against. The receptor's source is a man younger than 30 in good health. The CDR3 reads CASSGGTSGRNEQFF.